The sample holds a few counts of the clone carrying this T cell receptor beta chain. Its antigen is as yet unknown. This sample was included in a study of T-cell reconstitution after alpha-beta-depleted transplantation in children. Study results and limitations: A year post-transplant, T-cell counts and diversity derived mostly from newly produced T cells.

Germline V CDR1 and CDR2: DFQATT, SNEGSKA (reference sequence). J gave up 8 bases and V 1 base, and 8 bases lay outside the gene matches. This CDR3 contains 14 residues. For TCRbeta, the library was prepared with unique molecular identifiers. TCRdb independently ran MiXCR on the PCR reads; one entry per CDR3 protein. The sample yields roughly 790,000 distinct CDR3 sequences, about 15% seen once. Source: PBMCs, mostly from graft donor cells, taken 360 days after TCRalphabeta/CD19-depleted stem cell transplant. This chain links TRBV20-1 with TRBJ2-1, with 7 bases fitting TRBD2. This sequence originates from a male patient younger than 18 who had a stem cell transplant for acute lymphoblastic leukemia, so the T cells may come from the graft donor. The CDR3 region is CSARVFLAADEQFF. DNA of the CDR3: TGCAGTGCTAGAGTTTTCCTAGCGGCGGATGAGCAGTTCTTC.